Reported below is one T cell receptor (beta chain). The antigen is not known. Assay: immunoSEQ multiplex PCR; the TCRdb copy retains only in-frame clones and omits some. The data hold some 2,400,000 clones, with 90% to 97% observed a single time. The sample comes from a study of shared clonotypes between healthy human individuals. Regarding the study as a whole: Naive subsets tended to show greater estimated richness than memory subsets.

Germline CDR1 is LGHNA and CDR2 is YSLEER. This CDR3 comprises 17 residues. V shed 1 base and J 4 bases; nucleotides not matched to a gene: 9. This receptor was obtained from a man aged 18 to 29 in good health. The chain carries TRBV4-3 and TRBJ1-2; 10 bases are shared with TRBD1. The sample was naive CD4+ T cells sorted from blood. Subset denoted: CD45RA+ positively selected. CDR3 protein: CASSQVGTGEVSYGYTF. CDR3 nucleotides: TGCGCCAGCAGCCAAGTAGGGACAGGGGAAGTTAGCTATGGCTACACCTTC.